Following are 6 T cell receptor beta chains from one sample sequenced in a study of PD-1 blockade in classical Hodgkin lymphoma. Sequencing was performed with immunoSEQ multiplex PCR; in TCRdb, only in-frame clones are kept and a portion is missing. Among approximately 150,000 clones, 78% were seen once, and the ten largest hold approximately 9.6%. Exposure to brentuximab vedotin varied, and each patient had relapsed following autologous stem cell transplantation. The sequenced sample was peripheral blood mononuclear cells (PBMCs), obtained before the second cycle of nivolumab. The receptors come from a human donor with classical Hodgkin lymphoma.

The chain employs TRBV10-3 and TRBJ1-2; tentatively, D is TRBD1 (5 bases). The CDR3 length is 15 residues. V was pared by 2 bases and J by 5 bases, with 15 bases between. Germline-derived CDR1 and CDR2 are ENHRY and SYGVKD. The CDR3 sequence is CAISEGGGSPYGYTF. CDR3 nucleotides: TGTGCCATCAGTGAGGGGGGGGGTAGTCCTTATGGCTACACCTTC.

This clone was found many times. V usage is TRBV7-2 and J usage is TRBJ2-5; TRBD2 might be the D (5 bases). Germline CDR1 and CDR2: SGHTA and FQGNSA. The CDR3 totals 11 residues. With 5 bases removed from V and 14 bases from J, the gap between germline ends came to 15 bases. The chain's CDR3 is CASSPGVYPYF. As DNA, the CDR3 is TGTGCCAGCAGCCCCGGGGTCTATCCCTACTTC.

CDR3 nucleotide sequence: TGCGCCAGCAGCTATACTTCAGGGTTGGGGAACACTGAAGCTTTCTTT. Translating gives CASSYTSGLGNTEAFF. The chain combines TRBV5-1 with TRBJ1-1; a weak D match, TRBD1 (5 bases). Germline CDR1 is SGHRS and CDR2 is YFSETQ. The CDR3 has 16 amino acids. Trimming removed 3 bases at V and 1 base at J, with 16 bases between.

V gene TRBV20-1 combines with J gene TRBJ2-1; D perhaps matches TRBD2 (5 bases). V lost 6 bases, J lost 10 bases, and 13 bases lay in between. The CDR3 contains 11 residues. Germline CDR1 DFQATT, CDR2 SNEGSKA (reference sequence). Here the CDR3 reads CSASRLREQFF. DNA of the CDR3: TGCAGTGCCAGCCGACTAAGGGAGCAGTTCTTC.

This chain's CDR3 is CASSGKEYTDTQYF. In DNA form, the CDR3 reads TGTGCCAGCAGCGGAAAAGAGTACACAGATACGCAGTATTTT. The chain has TRBV9 and TRBJ2-3; D is undetermined. The V end lost 3 bases, the J end lost 2 bases, and 10 bases lay between the germline ends. The CDR3 is made up of 14 amino acids. Looked up from germline, CDR1 is SGDLS and CDR2 is YYNGEE.

The sample holds one count of this clone. The V gene is TRBV6-1, the J gene TRBJ1-1; D may be TRBD1 (5 bases). Germline-derived CDR1 and CDR2 are MNHNS and SASEGT. Trimming took off 2 bases at V and 6 bases at J, with 13 bases between the two ends. The CDR3 covers 14 residues. The CDR3 protein is CASSESGGGSEAFF. DNA of the CDR3: TGTGCCAGCAGTGAAAGCGGGGGTGGATCTGAAGCTTTCTTT.